These 24 T cell receptor beta chains originate from one sample sequenced in a study of cytomegalovirus exposure and HLA in healthy donors. Assay used: immunoSEQ multiplex PCR; TCRdb lists only in-frame clones, some missing. The table shows some 350,000 clones, with 75% to 90% occurring only once. The sample consisted of PBMCs. These receptors were obtained from a woman aged 25 to 45 in good health and CMV-seropositive.

The J gene is TRBJ2-2, the V gene TRBV28, with 9 bases lining up with TRBD1. The CDR3 spans 16 residues. With 3 bases clipped from V and 1 base from J, the junction kept 3 bases outside the gene matches. Germline V gene data show CDR1 as MDHEN and CDR2 as SYDVKM. The CDR3, as DNA: TGTGCCAGCAGTTTCCGGGGACAGGGGAACACCGGGGAGCTGTTTTTT. It yields the protein CASSFRGQGNTGELFF.

In this sample, this clone turned up once. Other nucleotide sequences from this sample produce the same CDR3. The chain links TRBV29-1 to TRBJ2-7, with TRBD2 identical over 7 bases. The V and J ends lost 3 bases and 4 bases, in that order; junction bases with no gene match: 0. This CDR3 region has 11 residues. Germline V gene data show CDR1 as SQVTM and CDR2 as ANQGSEA. DNA for the CDR3: TGCAGCGTTGAGGGGGGGTACGAGCAGTACTTC. This translates into CSVEGGYEQYF.

This clone has just one count. The chain has TRBV4-2 and TRBJ2-1, with 10 bases aligning to TRBD2. Germline CDR1 and CDR2: LGHNA and YNFKEQ. The V and J ends lost 4 bases and 9 bases, in that order; junction bases with no gene match: 15. This CDR3 has 17 residues. The CDR3 spells CASSPLDPSGSRGEQFF. The CDR3, as DNA: TGTGCCAGCAGCCCCTTAGACCCTAGCGGGAGTAGAGGTGAGCAGTTCTTC.

The chain couples TRBV29-1 to TRBJ2-7; 9 bases align to TRBD1. Germline-derived CDR1 and CDR2 are SQVTM and ANQGSEA. J gave up 2 bases and V 6 bases, and 11 bases lay outside the gene matches. CDR3 size: 15 residues. The CDR3 coding sequence is TGCAGCGTCAAAGGGACAGGGTCCTTCACCTACGAGCAGTACTTC. Translated, it gives CSVKGTGSFTYEQYF.

The chain is built from TRBV10-3 and TRBJ1-1, with D possibly TRBD1 on 6 matching bases. The V gene's germline CDR1 is ENHRY and CDR2 SYGVKD. The CDR3 is 15 amino acids. V lost 0 bases, J lost 5 bases, and 13 bases lay in between. The CDR3 nucleotides are TGTGCCATCAGTGAGTCGACAGGTGTAGGTACTGAAGCTTTCTTT. It codes for CAISESTGVGTEAFF.

The chain joins TRBV13 to TRBJ1-5; the D gene is possibly TRBD1 (5 bases). The CDR3 loop spans 15 amino acids. V lost 2 bases and J lost 2, with 10 bases in between. From germline, CDR1 is PRHDT and CDR2 FYEKMQ (reference sequence). The CDR3: CASSLSGYGNQPQHF. The CDR3 nucleotides read TGTGCCAGCAGCTTATCAGGGTACGGCAATCAGCCCCAGCATTTT.

The J gene is TRBJ2-7, the V gene TRBV29-1; D not certain. Germline CDR1 SQVTM, CDR2 ANQGSEA. The germline V and J ends were trimmed by 4 bases and 5 bases, with 9 bases remaining between them. The CDR3 length is 11 residues. CDR3 in DNA: TGCAGCGTTGCCCTTGGGGACGAGCAGTACTTC. As protein: CSVALGDEQYF.

This chain joins TRBV4-1 and TRBJ2-2, with 9 bases fitting TRBD1. Germline CDR1 MGHRA, CDR2 YSYEKL. The CDR3 is 16 residues long. J lost 6 bases, V lost 8 bases, and 13 bases had no gene match. CDR3 DNA: TGCGCCAGCCAGGGGGGGCCGGGACAGGGACCCGGGGAGCTGTTTTTT. It yields the protein CASQGGPGQGPGELFF.

This sequence joins TRBV30 and TRBJ1-2, with D hard to call. V shed 1 base and J shed 6 bases, with 12 bases lying between them. Germline V gene sequence: CDR1 GTSNPN, CDR2 SVGIG (reference sequence). The CDR3 extends over 13 amino acids. CDR3 sequence reads: CAWSGSPRDGYTF. Here the CDR3 DNA reads TGTGCCTGGAGTGGATCCCCACGGGATGGCTACACCTTC.

This clone was counted once. V is TRBV27 and J is TRBJ2-2; a possible D gene is TRBD2 (5 bases). Per germline, CDR1 MNHEY and CDR2 SMNVEV (reference sequence). CDR3 length: 15 residues. Trimming pared 8 bases from V and 4 bases from J, leaving 17 bases between. The CDR3 sequence is CASAILGITTGELFF. Here the CDR3 DNA reads TGTGCCAGCGCGATACTCGGGATAACCACCGGGGAGCTGTTTTTT.

The chain joins TRBV6-4 to TRBJ2-5; tentatively, D is TRBD2 (5 bases). This CDR3 spans 18 amino acids. The V gene lost 2 bases and the J gene lost 5 bases, with 24 bases spanning the gap. The germline gives CDR1 MRHNA, CDR2 SNTAGT. CDR3 nucleotide sequence: TGTGCCAGCAGTGACGAGGTGAGGGCTCCTGAATGGTGGGAGACCCAGTACTTC. Encoded protein: CASSDEVRAPEWWETQYF.

The gene calls are TRBV5-1 and TRBJ2-1; 10 positions match TRBD2. CDR3 size: 15 residues. Germline values: CDR1 SGHRS, CDR2 YFSETQ. Trimming cost V 1 base and J 6 bases; bases outside gene matches: 4. CDR3 DNA: TGCGCCAGCAGCTTGCGGGCTAGCGGGAGCAATGAGCAGTTCTTC. It yields the protein CASSLRASGSNEQFF.

V is TRBV5-1 and J is TRBJ2-1; 9 nucleotides align to TRBD1. The V gene's germline CDR1 is SGHRS and CDR2 YFSETQ. J was trimmed by 8 bases and V by 5 bases; bases with no gene match: 8. The CDR3 has 14 residues. CDR3 nucleotides: TGCGCCAGCAGGCCGAGACAGGGGGTCTATGAGCAGTTCTTC. Translation gives CASRPRQGVYEQFF.

This clone has a single count. V usage is TRBV9 and J usage is TRBJ2-1, with D possibly being TRBD2 (6 bases). CDR3 length: 17 residues. The V and J ends lost 3 bases and 7 bases respectively, with 23 bases between them. Germline V lookup: CDR1 SGDLS, CDR2 YYNGEE. The CDR3 bases are TGTGCCAGCAGCGCTCCCTTCGTGGCTAGCGCGGGTAATGAGCAGTTCTTC. Its protein product is CASSAPFVASAGNEQFF.

The chain joins TRBV15 to TRBJ1-6, with 10 bases aligning to TRBD1. Trimming took 5 bases from V and 7 from J; bases not matched to a gene: 5. The length of the CDR3 is 15 residues. Germline CDR1 LNHNV, CDR2 YYDKDF (reference sequence). CDR3 nucleotide sequence: TGTGCCACCAGCTTTCGGACAGGGGGGAATTCACCCCTCCACTTT. It yields the protein CATSFRTGGNSPLHF.

The gene calls are TRBV28 and TRBJ2-7; TRBD2 agrees at 13 bases. Germline V lookup: CDR1 MDHEN, CDR2 SYDVKM. The J segment lost 5 bases and the V segment lost 5 bases, leaving 12 bases of the junction unmatched. The CDR3 covers 17 residues. This CDR3 reads CASSHLDPGLAGNEQYF. The CDR3 DNA sequence: TGTGCCAGCAGTCACCTCGACCCGGGACTAGCGGGAAACGAGCAGTACTTC.

The V and J genes are TRBV2 and TRBJ1-5; 7 bases align to TRBD1. The germline V gene has CDR1 SNHLY and CDR2 FYNNEI. CDR3 size: 15 residues. Germline trimming cut 3 bases from V and 0 bases from J; bases unmatched to any gene: 2. The CDR3 here is CASSDAGGSNQPQHF. The CDR3 bases are TGTGCCAGCAGTGACGCAGGGGGTAGCAATCAGCCCCAGCATTTT.

The chain uses TRBV29-1 and TRBJ1-1; the D is unclear. This CDR3 has 12 residues. Germline values: CDR1 SQVTM, CDR2 ANQGSEA. Trimming removed 3 bases at V and 1 base at J, with 6 bases between. CDR3 sequence (DNA): TGCAGCGTTGAGAGGGAGAACACTGAAGCTTTCTTT. Translating it yields CSVERENTEAFF.

V is TRBV9 and J is TRBJ2-5; D possibly corresponds to TRBD1 (5 bases). CDR1 is SGDLS, CDR2 YYNGEE, per germline. Between the trimmed V and J ends, which lost 4 bases and 3 bases, there was a span of 13 bases. This CDR3 is built from 14 residues. CDR3 bases: TGTGCCAGCAGCCCCCGCAGGGCCGAAGAGACCCAGTACTTC. Its translation: CASSPRRAEETQYF.

This clone was recorded only once. This chain links TRBV7-9 with TRBJ1-2, with 7 bases aligning to TRBD1. Germline V gene lookup returns CDR1 SEHNR and CDR2 FQNEAQ (reference sequence). The CDR3 has 14 residues. V was clipped by 3 bases and J by 6 bases; unmatched bases: 7. The CDR3 DNA sequence: TGTGCCAGCAGCTTCACACAGGGGAGGGATGGCTACACCTTC. It is translated as CASSFTQGRDGYTF.

This clone was detected a few times. The rearrangement links TRBV30 to TRBJ1-2; the match to TRBD1 covers 8 bases. J was trimmed by 8 bases and V by 5 bases; bases with no gene match: 4. This CDR3 has 11 residues. Germline-derived CDR1 and CDR2 are GTSNPN and SVGIG (reference sequence). In DNA form, the CDR3 reads TGTGCCTGGGACAGGGGTAGCGGCTACACCTTC. Residues: CAWDRGSGYTF.

The chain joins TRBV6-1 to TRBJ2-2; D is possibly TRBD2 (7 bases). The CDR3 has 16 amino acids. In germline, CDR1 is MNHNS, CDR2 SASEGT. V lost 1 base and J lost 2, with 11 bases in between. Here the CDR3 DNA reads TGTGCCAGCAGTGAAGTGGCGGGGGCAAACACCGGGGAGCTGTTTTTT. Amino acid sequence: CASSEVAGANTGELFF.

The CDR3 reads CASSLGQGPPHYGYTF. The CDR3 bases are TGTGCCAGCAGCTTAGGACAGGGCCCCCCCCACTATGGCTACACCTTC. J is TRBJ1-2 and V is TRBV11-3; the match to TRBD1 covers 7 bases. Germline trimming cut 1 base from V and 3 bases from J; bases unmatched to any gene: 8. Germline V lookup: CDR1 SGHNT, CDR2 YENEEA. The CDR3 is made up of 16 amino acids. The variable domain in full, with the rest retrieved from reference TRBV11-3 and TRBJ1-2, is EAGVVQSPRYKIIEKKQPVAFWCNPISGHNTLYWYLQNLGQGPELLIRYENEEAVDDSQLPKDRFSAERLKGVDSTLKIQPAELGDSAVYLCASSLGQGPPHYGYTFGSGTRLTVV.

The J gene is TRBJ1-2, the V gene TRBV14, with D maybe TRBD1 (5 bases). CDR3 length: 13 amino acids. Trimming took 3 bases from V and 5 from J, leaving 10 bases between them. The germline CDR1 and CDR2 sequences are SGHDN and FVKESK. The CDR3 DNA sequence: TGTGCCAGCAGCCATGGGGCAAGATATGGCTACACCTTC. Amino acids: CASSHGARYGYTF.